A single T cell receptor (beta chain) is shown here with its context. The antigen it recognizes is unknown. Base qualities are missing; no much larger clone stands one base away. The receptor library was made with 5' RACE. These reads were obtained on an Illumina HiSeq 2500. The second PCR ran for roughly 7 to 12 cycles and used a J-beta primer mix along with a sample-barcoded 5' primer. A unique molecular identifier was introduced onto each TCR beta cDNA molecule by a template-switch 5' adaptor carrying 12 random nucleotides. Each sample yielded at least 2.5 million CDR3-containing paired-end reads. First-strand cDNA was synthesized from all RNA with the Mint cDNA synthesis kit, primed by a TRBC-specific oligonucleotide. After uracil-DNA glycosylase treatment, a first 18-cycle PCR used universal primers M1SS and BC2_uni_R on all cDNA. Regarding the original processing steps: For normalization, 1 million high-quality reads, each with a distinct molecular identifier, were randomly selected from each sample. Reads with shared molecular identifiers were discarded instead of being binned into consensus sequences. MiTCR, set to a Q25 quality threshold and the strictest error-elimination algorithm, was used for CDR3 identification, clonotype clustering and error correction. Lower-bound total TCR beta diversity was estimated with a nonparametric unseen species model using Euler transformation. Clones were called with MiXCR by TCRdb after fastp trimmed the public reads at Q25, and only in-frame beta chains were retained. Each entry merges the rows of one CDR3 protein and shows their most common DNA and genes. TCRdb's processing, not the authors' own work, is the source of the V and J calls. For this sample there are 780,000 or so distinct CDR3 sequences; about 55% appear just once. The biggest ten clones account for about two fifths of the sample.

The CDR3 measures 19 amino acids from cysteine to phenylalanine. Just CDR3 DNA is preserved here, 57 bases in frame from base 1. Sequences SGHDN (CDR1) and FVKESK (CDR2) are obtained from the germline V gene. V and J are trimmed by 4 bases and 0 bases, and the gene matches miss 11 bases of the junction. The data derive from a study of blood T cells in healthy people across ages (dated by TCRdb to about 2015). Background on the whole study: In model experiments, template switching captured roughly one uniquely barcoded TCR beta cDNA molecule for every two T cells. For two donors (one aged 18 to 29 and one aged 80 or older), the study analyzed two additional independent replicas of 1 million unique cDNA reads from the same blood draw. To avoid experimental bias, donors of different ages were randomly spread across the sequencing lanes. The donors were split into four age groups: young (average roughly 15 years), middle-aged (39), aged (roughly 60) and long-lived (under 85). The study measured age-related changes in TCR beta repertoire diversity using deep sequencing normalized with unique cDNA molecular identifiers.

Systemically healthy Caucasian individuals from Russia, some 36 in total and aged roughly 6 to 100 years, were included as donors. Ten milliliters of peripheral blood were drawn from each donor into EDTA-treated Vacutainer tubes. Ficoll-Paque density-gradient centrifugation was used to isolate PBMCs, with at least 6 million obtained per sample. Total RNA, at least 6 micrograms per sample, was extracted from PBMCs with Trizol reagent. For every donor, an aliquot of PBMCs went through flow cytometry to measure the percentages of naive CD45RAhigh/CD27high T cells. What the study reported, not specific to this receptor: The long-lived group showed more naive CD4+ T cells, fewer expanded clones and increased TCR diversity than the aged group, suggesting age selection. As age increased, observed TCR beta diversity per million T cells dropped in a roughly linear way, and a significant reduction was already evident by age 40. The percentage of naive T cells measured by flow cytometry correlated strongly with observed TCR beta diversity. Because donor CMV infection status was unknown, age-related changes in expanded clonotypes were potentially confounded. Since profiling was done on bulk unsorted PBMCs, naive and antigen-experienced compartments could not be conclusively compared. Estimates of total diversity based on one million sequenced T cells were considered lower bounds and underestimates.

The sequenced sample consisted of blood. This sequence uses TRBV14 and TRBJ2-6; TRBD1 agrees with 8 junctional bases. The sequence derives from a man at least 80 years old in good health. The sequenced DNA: TGTGCCAGCAGCCCCCGGACAGGGTGGGATGTCTCTGGGGCCAACGTCCTGACTTTC. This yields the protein CASSPRTGWDVSGANVLTF.